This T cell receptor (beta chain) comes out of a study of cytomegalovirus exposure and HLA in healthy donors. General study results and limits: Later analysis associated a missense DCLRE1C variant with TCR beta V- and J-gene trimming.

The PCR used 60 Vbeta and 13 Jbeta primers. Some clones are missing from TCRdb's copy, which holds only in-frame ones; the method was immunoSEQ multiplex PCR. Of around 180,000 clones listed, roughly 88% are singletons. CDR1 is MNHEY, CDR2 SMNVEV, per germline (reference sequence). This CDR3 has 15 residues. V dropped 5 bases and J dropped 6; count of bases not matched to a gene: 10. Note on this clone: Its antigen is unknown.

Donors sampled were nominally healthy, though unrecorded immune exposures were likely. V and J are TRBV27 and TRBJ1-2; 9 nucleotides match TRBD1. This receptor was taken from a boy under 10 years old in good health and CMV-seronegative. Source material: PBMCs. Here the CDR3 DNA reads TGTGCCAGCAGTACCCCGGGACAGGGAATTGATGGCTACACCTTC. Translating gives CASSTPGQGIDGYTF.